This T cell receptor beta chain was recovered during a study of blood T cell repertoires in COVID-19. For the study at large: Spain, Italy and the United States supplied samples that represented acute and convalescent COVID-19. Sources were T cells, B-cell-depleted T cells, or PBMCs; the material itself was cDNA or gDNA.

This CDR3 comprises 15 residues. CDR1 is SGDLS and CDR2 is YYNGEE in the germline V gene. J gave up 7 bases and V 4 bases, and 10 bases lay outside the gene matches. Authors' methods: Nucleated cell number was recorded as an estimate derived from reference gene primer amplification. Generated by immunoSEQ multiplex PCR, the TCRdb table keeps only in-frame clones and is missing some. Clone size and V and J calls were adopted from that table, with D and trimming inferred from the DNA. The sample holds fewer than 25,000 clones, approximately 86% seen once. This clonotype was sampled from a man aged 50 to 59 with active COVID-19. This rearrangement joins TRBV9 to TRBJ2-2; 7 nucleotides align to TRBD2. Sequenced: peripheral blood. The CDR3 loop reads CASSTGRGVDGELFF. The CDR3 region has the DNA TGTGCCAGCAGCACGGGGAGGGGCGTTGACGGGGAGCTGTTTTTT.